These 20 T cell receptor beta chains share one sample of origin, sequenced in a study of T cells in Graves' hyperthyroidism and ophthalmopathy. TCR beta CDR3 regions were amplified from RNA transcripts. Researchers ran a first-round RT-PCR on the TCR CDR3 using the HTBI primer set. TCRdb passed the multiplex PCR reads through MiXCR, listing each CDR3 protein once. The table includes 500,000 to 650,000 distinct CDR3 sequences, roughly 14% detected once. Sample: blood. These receptors all stem from a woman aged 45-60 years with Graves' ophthalmopathy.

The chain combines TRBV19 with TRBJ2-2; no firm D call. The CDR3 is made up of 15 amino acids. V lost 10 bases and J 4 bases, leaving 19 bases between the germline ends. Germline CDR1 reads LNHDA; CDR2 reads SQIVND (reference sequence). The CDR3 sequence is CATEQDRVGTGELFF. CDR3 DNA sequence: TGTGCCACTGAACAAGATAGGGTGGGCACCGGGGAGCTGTTTTTT. Supplemented by reference TRBV19 and TRBJ2-2, the full variable domain reads DGGITQSPKYLFRKEGQNVTLSCEQNLNHDAMYWYRQDPGQGLRLIYYSQIVNDFQKGDIAEGYSVSREKKESFPLTVTSAQKNPTAFYLCATEQDRVGTGELFFGEGSRLTVL.

The chain is built from TRBV24-1 and TRBJ1-5; TRBD1 might be the D (6 bases). In germline, CDR1 is KGHDR, CDR2 SFDVKD. The V end was cut by 2 bases, the J end by 5 bases, with 15 bases between. There are 16 residues in the CDR3. In nucleotides, the CDR3 is TGTGCCACCAGTGATTCTTCCAGGGGCCGGGATCAGCCCCAGCATTTT. It is translated as CATSDSSRGRDQPQHF.

This clonotype showed up just once. One base away lies a much larger clone, so this may be a sequencing read error. The chain couples TRBV12-5 to TRBJ1-5, with unresolved D. The CDR3 runs 13 residues. Trimming removed 2 bases from V and 9 bases from J, with 11 bases in between. The germline CDR1 and CDR2 sequences are LGHNT and FRNRAP. The CDR3 loop is CASGLTEDRPQHF. The CDR3 DNA is TGTGCTAGTGGTTTGACAGAGGATCGGCCCCAGCATTTT.

This clonotype was seen many times. This chain links TRBV28 with TRBJ2-1; 10 bases are shared with TRBD1. Germline values: CDR1 MDHEN, CDR2 SYDVKM. Trimming removed 6 bases from V and 11 bases from J; junction bases left unmatched: 13. The CDR3 is 15 residues long. The CDR3 loop is CASSPDRGPTRKQFF. As DNA, the CDR3 is TGTGCCAGCAGCCCCGACAGGGGGCCGACCCGTAAGCAGTTCTTC.

This clonotype was seen many times. V usage is TRBV7-8 and J usage is TRBJ2-1; 9 nucleotides align to TRBD2. Germline CDR1 and CDR2: SGHVS and FQNEAQ. The CDR3 sequence is 15 residues long. V lost 5 bases and J lost 4; bases outside the gene matches: 6. The CDR3 loop is CASSPNSGSYNEQFF. The CDR3 bases are TGTGCCAGCAGCCCAAATAGCGGGAGTTACAATGAGCAGTTCTTC.

Worth noting for this clonotype: Since a much larger clone is just one base distant, this may be a read error. This chain connects TRBV18 to TRBJ1-1, with no clear D. V was cut by 3 bases and J by 4 bases, with 12 bases left in between. This CDR3 has 14 amino acids. CDR1 is KGHSH, CDR2 LQKENI, per germline. The CDR3 protein is CASSPPTLSTEAFF. The CDR3 DNA is TGTGCCAGCTCACCCCCGACTTTGAGCACTGAAGCTTTCTTT.

The chain joins TRBV20-1 to TRBJ1-2, with 7 bases lining up with TRBD1. Looked up from germline, CDR1 is DFQATT and CDR2 is SNEGSKA (reference sequence). The CDR3 length is 13 residues. The V segment lost 3 bases and the J segment 4 bases; nucleotides outside the gene matches: 5. The DNA of the CDR3 is TGCAGTGCTAGTACAGGGGAGCGCTATGGCTACACCTTC. As protein: CSASTGERYGYTF.

Only a few counts were recorded for this clonotype. The chain recombines TRBV4-2 with TRBJ2-3; TRBD2 matches 12 bases. V gave up 0 bases and J gave up 7 bases; unmatched junction bases: 5. The CDR3 covers 16 residues. Germline lookup yields CDR1 LGHNA and CDR2 YNFKEQ. DNA for the CDR3: TGTGCCAGCAGCCAAGATAGGCTAGCGGGAGGGAATACGCAGTATTTT. Amino acids: CASSQDRLAGGNTQYF.

The sample holds many counts of this clonotype. Compared with germline, one end of the junction differs, possibly owing to a read error. The rearrangement joins TRBV11-2 to TRBJ2-7; D is unclear. The CDR3 length is 12 residues. The germline V gene has CDR1 SGHAT and CDR2 FQNNGV. The CDR3 nucleotides read TGTGCCAGCAGCCGAATATCCTCCGAGCAGTACTTC. Its translation is CASSRISSEQYF. Complete variable domain (other parts from reference TRBV11-2 and TRBJ2-7): EAGVAQSPRYKIIEKRQSVAFWCNPISGHATLYWYQQILGQGPKLLIQFQNNGVVDDSQLPKDRFSAERLKGVDSTLKIQPAKLEDSAVYLCASSRISSEQYFGPGTRLTVT.

This clonotype has ten or more counts. This rearrangement joins TRBV19 to TRBJ2-3; TRBD2 matches 11 bases. This CDR3 has 16 amino acids. V gave up 5 bases and J gave up 1 base; unmatched junction bases: 5. Germline V gives CDR1 LNHDA, CDR2 SQIVND (reference sequence). The CDR3 DNA is TGTGCCAGTAGTCGACCGGGACTAGCGGGCACAGATACGCAGTATTTT. Protein: CASSRPGLAGTDTQYF.

This clonotype was observed many times. The chain is built from TRBV30 and TRBJ1-3; D is ambiguous. Per the germline V gene, CDR1 is GTSNPN and CDR2 is SVGIG (reference sequence). This CDR3 has 13 residues. V was clipped by 4 bases and J by 0 bases, with 7 bases between them. CDR3 amino acids: CAWTTYSGNTIYF. Written as DNA, the CDR3 is TGTGCCTGGACGACTTACTCTGGAAACACCATATATTTT.

The chain couples TRBV29-1 to TRBJ1-2, with TRBD1 matching over 7 bases. J gave up 5 bases and V 2 bases, and 5 bases lay outside the gene matches. This CDR3 is 13 amino acids long. Germline V gene data show CDR1 as SQVTM and CDR2 as ANQGSEA. The CDR3 DNA is TGCAGCGTTGAATTGGCAGGGGGGTATGGCTACACCTTC. It translates to CSVELAGGYGYTF.

With respect to this clonotype: A read error may be the cause here, since a much bigger clone is one base away. The V call is TRBV7-3, the J call TRBJ2-1, with D possibly matching TRBD1 (6 bases). Germline CDR1 and CDR2: SGHTA and FQGTGA. The CDR3 length is 15 residues. In nucleotides, the CDR3 is TGTGCCAGCAGCCCCTCGACAGGTACCTACAGTGAGCAGTTCTTC. Protein: CASSPSTGTYSEQFF.

This clonotype was seen repeatedly, ten times or more. J is TRBJ2-5 and V is TRBV6-1; 8 bases are a match to TRBD2. This CDR3 spans 14 amino acids. Germline values: CDR1 MNHNS, CDR2 SASEGT. The V segment lost 7 bases and the J segment 5 bases; nucleotides outside the gene matches: 9. CDR3 region: CASNPGLGLETQYF. The CDR3 DNA follows: TGTGCCAGCAACCCGGGACTAGGGCTTGAGACCCAGTACTTC.

This clonotype occurred many times. The chain couples TRBV28 to TRBJ1-1, with a tentative D call TRBD1 (5 bases). V lost 2 bases to trimming and J lost 7 bases, with 26 bases between them. This CDR3 comprises 18 residues. CDR1 and CDR2 (germline): MDHEN, SYDVKM. The CDR3 sequence: CASSLLPRVQPQIIEAFF. The CDR3 DNA reads TGTGCCAGCAGTTTACTCCCCAGGGTGCAACCCCAGATTATTGAAGCTTTCTTT. The whole variable domain, remainder taken from reference TRBV28 and TRBJ1-1, is DVKVTQSSRYLVKRTGEKVFLECVQDMDHENMFWYRQDPGLGLRLIYFSYDVKMKEKGDIPEGYSVSREKKERFSLILESASTNQTSMYLCASSLLPRVQPQIIEAFFGQGTRLTVV.

The CDR3 is CSARDGLAGVSSEQYF. In DNA, the CDR3 is TGCAGTGCTAGAGATGGGCTAGCGGGAGTGAGTAGCGAGCAGTACTTC. This sequence joins TRBV20-1 and TRBJ2-7; 10 bases fit TRBD2. Per the germline V gene, CDR1 is DFQATT and CDR2 is SNEGSKA (reference sequence). This CDR3 has 16 residues. V shed 0 bases and J 6 bases; nucleotides not matched to a gene: 11.

The rearrangement joins TRBV4-3 to TRBJ2-2; 8 nucleotides agree with TRBD2. The V gene end was trimmed by 0 bases and the J gene end by 1 base; junction bases not matched to a gene: 4. CDR1 LGHNA and CDR2 YSLEER come from the germline V gene. This CDR3 comprises 17 residues. CDR3 protein: CASSQDRAGGNTGELFF. CDR3 DNA: TGCGCCAGCAGCCAAGATCGGGCGGGAGGGAACACCGGGGAGCTGTTTTTT.

DNA of the CDR3: TGTGCCAGCAGCCCGGGCCCGCACAATAATGAAAAACTGTTTTTT. This sequence encodes CASSPGPHNNEKLFF. The chain has TRBV7-9 and TRBJ1-4, with D uncertain. Deletions cut 5 bases from V and 4 bases from J, with 14 bases between. This CDR3 is built from 15 residues. From germline, CDR1 is SEHNR and CDR2 FQNEAQ (reference sequence).

The chain recombines TRBV28 with TRBJ1-5; 9 nucleotides line up with TRBD1. Germline CDR1 is MDHEN and CDR2 is SYDVKM. The CDR3 spans 16 residues. V was clipped by 6 bases and J by 0 bases; unmatched bases: 6. The CDR3 DNA follows: TGTGCCAGCAGCCGGGACAGGGACGATAGCAATCAGCCCCAGCATTTT. Its translation is CASSRDRDDSNQPQHF.

This clonotype occurred a few times. This chain links TRBV9 with TRBJ2-1; 13 nucleotides agree with TRBD2. This CDR3 comprises 19 residues. After removal of 1 base from V and 0 bases from J, the junction contained 7 bases not matched to a gene. Looked up from germline, CDR1 is SGDLS and CDR2 is YYNGEE. The CDR3 nucleotides are TGTGCCAGCAGCGTAACGGGACTAGCGGGGAAAAGCTCCTACAATGAGCAGTTCTTC. Translating it yields CASSVTGLAGKSSYNEQFF.